This T cell receptor beta chain came from a study of blood T cell repertoires in COVID-19. For the study at large: Some COVID-19 samples were acute and others convalescent; all came from the United States, Italy and Spain. T cells, B-cell-depleted T cells, or PBMCs provided the cDNA or gDNA that served as material.

Two negative PCRs, clearance, or symptom resolution were required of recovered Cohort 3 donors. The authors' processing: The assay estimated nucleated cells by amplifying reference gene primers. TCRdb's table, derived via immunoSEQ multiplex PCR, lists solely in-frame clones and lacks some. V, J and clone size derive from that table, while D and trimming were established from the DNA sequence. This table has about 380,000 clones, about 90% appearing once. CDR3 length: 15 amino acids. Germline V CDR1 and CDR2: SGHRS, YFSETQ. The trim removed 2 bases at V and 3 bases at J, leaving 4 bases unmatched. Specimen: PBMCs or T cells enriched from blood (not recorded which). The sequence derives from a woman aged 25 to 45 who had recovered from COVID-19. V and J are TRBV5-1 and TRBJ2-5, with TRBD2 identical over 10 bases. The CDR3 nucleotides are TGCGCCAGCAGCTTCGGTCTAGCGGGGGAAGAGACCCAGTACTTC. The encoded protein is CASSFGLAGEETQYF.